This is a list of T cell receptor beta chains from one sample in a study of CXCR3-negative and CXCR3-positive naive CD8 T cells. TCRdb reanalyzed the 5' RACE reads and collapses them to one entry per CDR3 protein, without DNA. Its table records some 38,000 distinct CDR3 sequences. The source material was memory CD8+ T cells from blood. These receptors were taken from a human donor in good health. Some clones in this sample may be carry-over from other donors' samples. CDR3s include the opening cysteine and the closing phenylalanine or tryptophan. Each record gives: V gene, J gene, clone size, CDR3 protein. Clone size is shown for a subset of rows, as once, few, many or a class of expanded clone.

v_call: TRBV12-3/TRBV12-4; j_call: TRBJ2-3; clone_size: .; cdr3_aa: CASSPEAGGPADTQYF
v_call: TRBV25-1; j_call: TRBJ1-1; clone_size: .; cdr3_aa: CASSEYFGGLSFF
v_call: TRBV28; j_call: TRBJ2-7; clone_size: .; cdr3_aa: CASSPGAEDEQYF
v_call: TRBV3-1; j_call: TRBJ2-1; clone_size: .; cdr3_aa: CASSQDEIQEQFF
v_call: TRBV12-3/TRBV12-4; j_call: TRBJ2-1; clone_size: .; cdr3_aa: CASSSPNEQFF
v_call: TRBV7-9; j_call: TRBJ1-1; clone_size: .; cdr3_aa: CASRLGINPEAFF
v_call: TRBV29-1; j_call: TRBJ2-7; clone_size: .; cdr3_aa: CSVHGGDNYEQYF
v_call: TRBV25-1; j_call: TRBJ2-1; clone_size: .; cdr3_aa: CASSVQWDEQFF
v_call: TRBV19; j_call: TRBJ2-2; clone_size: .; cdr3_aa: CASSIMASHTGELFF
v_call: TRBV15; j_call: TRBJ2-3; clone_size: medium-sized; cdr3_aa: CATSRVTGSTDTQYF
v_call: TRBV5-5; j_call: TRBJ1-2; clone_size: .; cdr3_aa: CASSLEGFDYGYTF
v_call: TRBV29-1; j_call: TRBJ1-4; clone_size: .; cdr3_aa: CSVEDELGEKLFF
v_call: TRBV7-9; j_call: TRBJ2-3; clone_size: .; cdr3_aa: CASSLGMTGSRDTQYF
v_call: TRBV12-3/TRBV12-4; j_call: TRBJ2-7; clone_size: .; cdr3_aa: CASSSSPGPYEQYF
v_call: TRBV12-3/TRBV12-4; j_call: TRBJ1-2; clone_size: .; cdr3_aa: CASSLGTEHRTYGYTF
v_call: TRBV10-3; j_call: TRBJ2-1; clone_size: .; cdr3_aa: CAISSFSGSPDNEQFF
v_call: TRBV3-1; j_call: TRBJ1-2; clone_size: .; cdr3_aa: CASSLTGTVYGYTF
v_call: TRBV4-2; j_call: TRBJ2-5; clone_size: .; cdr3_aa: CASSQYGTGGVETQYF
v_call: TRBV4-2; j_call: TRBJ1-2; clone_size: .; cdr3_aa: CASSQGGGSFNGYTF
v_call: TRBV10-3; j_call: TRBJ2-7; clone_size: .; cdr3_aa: CAIRLVSASYEQYF
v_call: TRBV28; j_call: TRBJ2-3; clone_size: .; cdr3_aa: CASSTDRRFDTQYF
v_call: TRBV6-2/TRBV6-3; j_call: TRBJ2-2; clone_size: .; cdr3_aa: CASSYSPMTENTGELFF
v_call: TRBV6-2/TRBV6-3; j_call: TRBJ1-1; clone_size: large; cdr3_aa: CASSFVRRDTEAFF
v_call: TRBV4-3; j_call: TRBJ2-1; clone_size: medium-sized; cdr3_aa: CASSQGGSGGAAYNEQFF
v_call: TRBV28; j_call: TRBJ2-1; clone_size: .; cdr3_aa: CASTPAVDEQFF
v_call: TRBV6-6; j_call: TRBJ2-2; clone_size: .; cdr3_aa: CASSYILAGGPTGELFF
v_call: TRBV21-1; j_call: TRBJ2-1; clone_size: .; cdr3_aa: CASSTKRDNEQFF
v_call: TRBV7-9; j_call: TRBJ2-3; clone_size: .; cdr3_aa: CASSLWQRDTQYF
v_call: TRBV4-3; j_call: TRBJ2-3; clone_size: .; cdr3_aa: CASSQGGEADTQYF
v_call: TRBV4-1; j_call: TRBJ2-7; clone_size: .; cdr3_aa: CASSQDFTYEQYF
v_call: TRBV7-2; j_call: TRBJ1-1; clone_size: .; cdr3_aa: CASGAGGNTEAFF
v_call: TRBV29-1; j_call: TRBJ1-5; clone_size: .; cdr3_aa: CSVDSGSNQPQHF
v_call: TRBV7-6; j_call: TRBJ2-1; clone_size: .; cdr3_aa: CASSFTGGNEQFF
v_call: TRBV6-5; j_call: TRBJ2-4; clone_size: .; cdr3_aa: CASRKTSGGPRNIQYF
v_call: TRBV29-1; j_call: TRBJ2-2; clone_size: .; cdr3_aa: CSVERARGHGELFF
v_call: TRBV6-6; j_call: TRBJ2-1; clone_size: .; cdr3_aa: CASSYELGEQGEDNEQFF
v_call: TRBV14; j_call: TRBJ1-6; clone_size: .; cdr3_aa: CASSPVRLGSPLHF
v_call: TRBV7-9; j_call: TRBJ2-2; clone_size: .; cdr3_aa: CASTYGSELFF
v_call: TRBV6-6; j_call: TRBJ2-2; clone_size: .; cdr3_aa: CASPGGAPNTGELFF
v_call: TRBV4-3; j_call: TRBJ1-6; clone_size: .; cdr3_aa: CASSQDLGQGNSPLHF
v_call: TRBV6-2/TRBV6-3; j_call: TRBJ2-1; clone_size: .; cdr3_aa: CASSLLAEGSHNEQFF
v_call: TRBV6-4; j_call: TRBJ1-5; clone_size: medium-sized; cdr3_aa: CASSPRGGGNQPQHF